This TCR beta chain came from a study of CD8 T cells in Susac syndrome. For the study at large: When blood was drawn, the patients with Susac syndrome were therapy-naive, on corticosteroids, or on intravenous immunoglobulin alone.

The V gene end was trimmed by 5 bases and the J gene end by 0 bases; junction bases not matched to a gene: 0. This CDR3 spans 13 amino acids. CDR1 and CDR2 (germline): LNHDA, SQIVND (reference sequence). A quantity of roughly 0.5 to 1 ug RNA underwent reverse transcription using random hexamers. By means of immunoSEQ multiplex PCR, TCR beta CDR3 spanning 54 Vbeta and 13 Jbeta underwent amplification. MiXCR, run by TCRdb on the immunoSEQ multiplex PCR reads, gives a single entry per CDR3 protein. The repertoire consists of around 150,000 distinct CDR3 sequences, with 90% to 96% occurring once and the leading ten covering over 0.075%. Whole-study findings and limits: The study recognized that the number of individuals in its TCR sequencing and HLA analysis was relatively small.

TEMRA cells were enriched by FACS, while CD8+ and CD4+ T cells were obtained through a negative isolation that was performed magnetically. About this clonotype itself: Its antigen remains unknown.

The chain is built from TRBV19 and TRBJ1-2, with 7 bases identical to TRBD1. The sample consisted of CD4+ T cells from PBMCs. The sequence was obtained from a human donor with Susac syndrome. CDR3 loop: CASSGTANYGYTF. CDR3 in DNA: TGTGCCAGTAGTGGGACAGCTAACTATGGCTACACCTTC. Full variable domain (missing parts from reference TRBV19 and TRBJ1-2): DGGITQSPKYLFRKEGQNVTLSCEQNLNHDAMYWYRQDPGQGLRLIYYSQIVNDFQKGDIAEGYSVSREKKESFPLTVTSAQKNPTAFYLCASSGTANYGYTFGSGTRLTVV.